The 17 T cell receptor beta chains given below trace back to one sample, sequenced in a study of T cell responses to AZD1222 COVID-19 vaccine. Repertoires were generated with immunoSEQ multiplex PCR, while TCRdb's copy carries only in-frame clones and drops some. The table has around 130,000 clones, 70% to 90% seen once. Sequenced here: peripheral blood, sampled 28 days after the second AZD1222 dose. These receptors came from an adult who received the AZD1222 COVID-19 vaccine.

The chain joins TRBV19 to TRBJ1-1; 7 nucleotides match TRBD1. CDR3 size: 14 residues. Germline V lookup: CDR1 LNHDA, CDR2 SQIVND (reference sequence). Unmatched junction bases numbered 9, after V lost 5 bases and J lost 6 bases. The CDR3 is CASSLEGRGAEAFF. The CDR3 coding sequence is TGTGCCAGTAGTCTTGAGGGCAGGGGGGCTGAAGCTTTCTTT.

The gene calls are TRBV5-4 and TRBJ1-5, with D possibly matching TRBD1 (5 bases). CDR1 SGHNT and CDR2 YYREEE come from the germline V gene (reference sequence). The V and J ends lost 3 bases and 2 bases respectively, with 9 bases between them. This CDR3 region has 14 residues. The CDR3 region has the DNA TGTGCCAGCAGCTACGGGGGTGGCAATCAGCCCCAGCATTTT. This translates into CASSYGGGNQPQHF.

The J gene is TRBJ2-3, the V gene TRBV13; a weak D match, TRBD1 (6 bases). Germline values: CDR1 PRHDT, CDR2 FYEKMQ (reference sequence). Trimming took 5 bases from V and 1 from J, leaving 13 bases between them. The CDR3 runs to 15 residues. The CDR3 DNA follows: TGTGCCAGCAGCACTTCGACAGGAGGCACAGATACGCAGTATTTT. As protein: CASSTSTGGTDTQYF.

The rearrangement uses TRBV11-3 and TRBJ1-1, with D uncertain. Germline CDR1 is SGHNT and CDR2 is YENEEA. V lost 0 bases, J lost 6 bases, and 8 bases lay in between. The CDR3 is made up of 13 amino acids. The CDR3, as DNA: TGTGCCAGCAGCTTAGATGCAGGCTCTGAAGCTTTCTTT. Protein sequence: CASSLDAGSEAFF. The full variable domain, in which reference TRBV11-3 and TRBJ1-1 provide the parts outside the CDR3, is EAGVVQSPRYKIIEKKQPVAFWCNPISGHNTLYWYLQNLGQGPELLIRYENEEAVDDSQLPKDRFSAERLKGVDSTLKIQPAELGDSAVYLCASSLDAGSEAFFGQGTRLTVV.

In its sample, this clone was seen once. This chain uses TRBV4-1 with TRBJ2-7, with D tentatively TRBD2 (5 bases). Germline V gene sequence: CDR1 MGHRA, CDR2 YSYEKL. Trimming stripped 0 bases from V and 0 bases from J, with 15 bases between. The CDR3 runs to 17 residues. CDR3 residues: CASSQEELTGFSYEQYF. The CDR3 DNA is TGCGCCAGCAGCCAAGAGGAGCTGACGGGGTTCTCCTACGAGCAGTACTTC.

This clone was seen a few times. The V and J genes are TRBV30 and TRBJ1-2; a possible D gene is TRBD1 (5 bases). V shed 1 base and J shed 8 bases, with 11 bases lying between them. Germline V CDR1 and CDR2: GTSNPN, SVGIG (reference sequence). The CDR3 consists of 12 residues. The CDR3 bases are TGTGCCTGGAGTGCCCAGGGTAGGGGCTACACCTTC. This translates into CAWSAQGRGYTF. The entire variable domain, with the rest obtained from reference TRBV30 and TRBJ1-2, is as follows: SQTIHQWPATLVQPVGSPLSLECTVEGTSNPNLYWYRQAAGRGLQLLFYSVGIGQISSEVPQNLSASRPQDRQFILSSKKLLLSDSGFYLCAWSAQGRGYTFGSGTRLTVV.

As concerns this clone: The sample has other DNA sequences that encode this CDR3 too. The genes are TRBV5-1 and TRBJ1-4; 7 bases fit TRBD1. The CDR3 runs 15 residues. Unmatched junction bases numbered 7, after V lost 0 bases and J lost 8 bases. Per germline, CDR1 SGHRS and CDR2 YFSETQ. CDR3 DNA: TGCGCCAGCAGCTTGGGGACAGGCGGAGGAGAAAAACTGTTTTTT. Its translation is CASSLGTGGGEKLFF. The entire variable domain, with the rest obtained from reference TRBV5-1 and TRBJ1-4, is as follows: KAGVTQTPRYLIKTRGQQVTLSCSPISGHRSVSWYQQTPGQGLQFLFEYFSETQRNKGNFPGRFSGRQFSNSRSEMNVSTLELGDSALYLCASSLGTGGGEKLFFGSGTQLSVL.

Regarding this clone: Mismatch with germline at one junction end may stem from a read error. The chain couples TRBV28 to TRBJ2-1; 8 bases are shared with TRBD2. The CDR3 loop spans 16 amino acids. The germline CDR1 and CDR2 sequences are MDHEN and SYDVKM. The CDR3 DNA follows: TGTGCCGGCAGGACGGGAGGGCCCTCTTCCTACAATGAGCAGTTCTTC. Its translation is CAGRTGGPSSYNEQFF.

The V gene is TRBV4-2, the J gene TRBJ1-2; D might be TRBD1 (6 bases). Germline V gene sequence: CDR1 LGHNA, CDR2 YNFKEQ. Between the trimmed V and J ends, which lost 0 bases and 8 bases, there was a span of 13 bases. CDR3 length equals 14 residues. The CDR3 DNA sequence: TGTGCCAGCAGCCAAGAGGGAGGGGGTACCGGCTACACCTTC. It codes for CASSQEGGGTGYTF.

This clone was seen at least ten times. The CDR3 protein is CASQQGASNQPQHF. CDR3 nucleotide sequence: TGTGCCAGTCAGCAGGGGGCCAGCAATCAGCCCCAGCATTTT. The J gene is TRBJ1-5, the V gene TRBV10-3, with 8 bases that match TRBD1. The CDR3 covers 14 residues. Germline V gene sequence: CDR1 ENHRY, CDR2 SYGVKD. J gave up 1 base and V 10 bases, and 6 bases lay outside the gene matches.

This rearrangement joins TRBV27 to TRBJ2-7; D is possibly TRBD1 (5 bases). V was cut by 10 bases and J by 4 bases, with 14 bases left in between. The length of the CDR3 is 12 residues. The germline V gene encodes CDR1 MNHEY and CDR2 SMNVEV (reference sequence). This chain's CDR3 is CATKDSIYEQYF. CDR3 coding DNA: TGTGCCACCAAAGACAGTATTTACGAGCAGTACTTC.

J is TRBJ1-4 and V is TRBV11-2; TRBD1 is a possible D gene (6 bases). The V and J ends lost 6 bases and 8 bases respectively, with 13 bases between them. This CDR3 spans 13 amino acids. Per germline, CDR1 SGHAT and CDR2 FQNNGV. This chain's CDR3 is CASRGAGREKLFF. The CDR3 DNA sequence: TGTGCCAGCAGGGGGGCTGGGAGGGAAAAACTGTTTTTT.

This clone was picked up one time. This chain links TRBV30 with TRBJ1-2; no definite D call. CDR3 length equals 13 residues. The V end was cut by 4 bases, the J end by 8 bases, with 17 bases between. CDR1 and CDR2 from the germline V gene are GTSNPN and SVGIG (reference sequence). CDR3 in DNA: TGTGCCTGGAAGTCATCCTACGGGCGCGGCTACACCTTC. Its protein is CAWKSSYGRGYTF.

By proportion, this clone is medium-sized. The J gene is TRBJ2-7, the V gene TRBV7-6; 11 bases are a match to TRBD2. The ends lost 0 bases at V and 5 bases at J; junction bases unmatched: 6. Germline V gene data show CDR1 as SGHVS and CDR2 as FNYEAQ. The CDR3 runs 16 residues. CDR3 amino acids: CASSLALSGGVHEQYF. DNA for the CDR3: TGTGCCAGCAGCTTAGCGCTTAGCGGGGGGGTCCACGAGCAGTACTTC.

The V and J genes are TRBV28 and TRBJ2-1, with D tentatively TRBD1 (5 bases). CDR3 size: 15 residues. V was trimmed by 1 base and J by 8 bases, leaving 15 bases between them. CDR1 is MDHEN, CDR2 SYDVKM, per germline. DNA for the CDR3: TGTGCCAGCAGTTTATCGCCAGGGAAGAGCGATGAGCAGTTCTTC. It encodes CASSLSPGKSDEQFF.

In DNA form, the CDR3 reads TGTGCCAGCAGCTTGGGACTAGCGGGAGGCCCCGGGGCCAACGTCCTGACTTTC. This gives the protein CASSLGLAGGPGANVLTF. V is TRBV7-9 and J is TRBJ2-6, with 15 bases lining up with TRBD2. Per germline, CDR1 SEHNR and CDR2 FQNEAQ (reference sequence). Trimming cost V 3 bases and J 4 bases; bases outside gene matches: 4. The CDR3 totals 18 residues.

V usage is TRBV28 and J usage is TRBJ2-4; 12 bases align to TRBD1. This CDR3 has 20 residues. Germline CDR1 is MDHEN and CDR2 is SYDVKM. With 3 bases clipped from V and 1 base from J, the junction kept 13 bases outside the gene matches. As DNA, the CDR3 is TGTGCCAGCAGTTTTAGAGGGGACAGGGGGCTATTTGGGGCCAAAAACATTCAGTACTTC. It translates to CASSFRGDRGLFGAKNIQYF.